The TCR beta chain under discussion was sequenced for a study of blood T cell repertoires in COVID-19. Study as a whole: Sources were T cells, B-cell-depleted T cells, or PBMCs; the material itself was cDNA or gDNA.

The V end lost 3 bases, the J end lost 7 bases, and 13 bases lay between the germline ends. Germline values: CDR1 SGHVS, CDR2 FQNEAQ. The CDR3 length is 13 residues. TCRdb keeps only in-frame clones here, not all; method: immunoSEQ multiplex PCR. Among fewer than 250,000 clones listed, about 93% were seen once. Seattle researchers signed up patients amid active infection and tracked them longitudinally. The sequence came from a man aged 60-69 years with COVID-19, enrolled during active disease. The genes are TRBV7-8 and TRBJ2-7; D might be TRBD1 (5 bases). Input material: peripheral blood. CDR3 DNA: TGTGCCAGCAGCTTCGTAAAACAGGTAGAGCAGTACTTC. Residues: CASSFVKQVEQYF.